These 9 T cell receptor beta chains originate from one sample sequenced in a study of T cells in Graves' hyperthyroidism and ophthalmopathy. Amplification targeted TCR beta CDR3 regions from RNA transcripts. A first-round RT-PCR of the TCR CDR3 used the HTBI primer set. TCRdb re-analysed the multiplex PCR reads in MiXCR, keeping a single row per CDR3 protein. This table holds fewer than 600,000 distinct CDR3 sequences, around 13% found once. The sequencing sample was made of blood. The source is a woman in her thirties or forties with Graves' hyperthyroidism.

The chain employs TRBV11-2 and TRBJ1-1, with D perhaps TRBD1 (5 bases). The germline V gene encodes CDR1 SGHAT and CDR2 FQNNGV. Trimming pared 6 bases from V and 1 base from J, leaving 18 bases between. The CDR3 covers 16 residues. The CDR3 here is CASRDRLGQGNTEAFF. CDR3 coding DNA: TGTGCCAGCAGAGACCGACTGGGGCAGGGGAACACTGAAGCTTTCTTT.

The rearrangement links TRBV14 to TRBJ2-7; possibly TRBD2 for D (5 bases). The length of the CDR3 is 16 residues. CDR1 and CDR2 (germline): SGHDN, FVKESK. V was cut by 6 bases and J by 1 base, with 19 bases left in between. Written as DNA, the CDR3 is TGTGCCAGCAGAGGATCTGGAGTCCCGGGGTCCTACGAGCAGTACTTC. It yields the protein CASRGSGVPGSYEQYF.

This clonotype was seen repeatedly, ten times or more. The genes are TRBV18 and TRBJ2-7, with D perhaps TRBD1 (6 bases). Per the germline V gene, CDR1 is KGHSH and CDR2 is LQKENI. Trimming removed 4 bases from V and 3 bases from J, with 13 bases in between. This CDR3 has 14 residues. Here the CDR3 reads CASSHRDNFYEQYF. DNA for the CDR3: TGTGCCAGCTCACACCGGGACAACTTCTACGAGCAGTACTTC.

This clonotype appeared a few times. This sequence joins TRBV7-2 and TRBJ2-3, with D tentatively TRBD2 (6 bases). CDR1 SGHTA and CDR2 FQGNSA come from the germline V gene. The CDR3 is made up of 14 amino acids. Trimming pared 5 bases from V and 2 bases from J, leaving 11 bases between. Written as DNA, the CDR3 is TGTGCCAGCAGCAGGGGACTGCACACAGATACGCAGTATTTT. Its protein is CASSRGLHTDTQYF.

CDR3 DNA sequence: TGTGCCAGCATTGCGGGGGACAGGGAAGAGCAGTACTTC. Its translation is CASIAGDREEQYF. The rearrangement uses TRBV2 and TRBJ2-7; 9 nucleotides line up with TRBD1. Per the germline V gene, CDR1 is SNHLY and CDR2 is FYNNEI. V shed 7 bases and J 7 bases; nucleotides not matched to a gene: 8. CDR3 length: 13 amino acids.

This clonotype has a count of ten or more. The chain is built from TRBV27 and TRBJ2-3; 10 positions agree with TRBD2. This CDR3 has 14 residues. Germline lookup yields CDR1 MNHEY and CDR2 SMNVEV (reference sequence). The junction had 4 bases not matched to a gene; V was cut back by 6 bases and J by 4 bases. The CDR3 sequence is CASRRAGGADTQYF. CDR3 bases: TGTGCCAGCAGGCGAGCGGGAGGGGCAGATACGCAGTATTTT.

In its sample, this clonotype was seen many times. V usage is TRBV11-2 and J usage is TRBJ2-7; D is perhaps TRBD2 (5 bases). The germline gives CDR1 SGHAT, CDR2 FQNNGV. The V gene lost 10 bases and the J gene lost 1 base, with 17 bases spanning the gap. The CDR3 has 14 amino acids. The CDR3 DNA reads TGTGCCACCCAAACGGGGTTGGGGTCCTACGAGCAGTACTTC. Translated: CATQTGLGSYEQYF.

This clonotype was counted at least ten times. The rearrangement joins TRBV5-1 to TRBJ2-1; 7 bases match TRBD2. The CDR3 runs to 15 residues. CDR1 SGHRS and CDR2 YFSETQ come from the germline V gene. J gave up 4 bases and V 0 bases, and 4 bases lay outside the gene matches. The CDR3 nucleotides are TGCGCCAGCAGCTTGGGGGGAGGGTTTTACAATGAGCAGTTCTTC. Translation gives CASSLGGGFYNEQFF.

Ten or more counts support this clonotype. This chain links TRBV27 with TRBJ2-1, with D perhaps given as TRBD1 or TRBD2 (5 bases each). V lost 3 bases to trimming and J lost 3 bases, with 12 bases between them. Germline V CDR1 and CDR2: MNHEY, SMNVEV (reference sequence). CDR3 size: 15 residues. The CDR3 DNA is TGTGCCAGCAGTTTGATCGGGACGAACTACAATGAGCAGTTCTTC. Amino acid sequence: CASSLIGTNYNEQFF.